These 18 T cell receptor beta chains were all obtained from the same sample, sequenced in a study of T cell responses to AZD1222 COVID-19 vaccine. Data came from immunoSEQ multiplex PCR; TCRdb stores just in-frame clones and leaves some out. The sample carries some 120,000 clones, roughly 87% recorded once. This specimen was peripheral blood, taken on day 0 of AZD1222 vaccination. The receptor set was obtained from an adult in good health.

The chain combines TRBV6-5 with TRBJ2-3, with 7 bases fitting TRBD1. CDR3 size: 15 residues. Trimming at V came to 6 bases and at J to 6 bases, leaving 12 bases not matched to a gene. Germline V gene sequence: CDR1 MNHEY, CDR2 SVGAGI. The CDR3 DNA follows: TGTGCCAGCAGAGCGACAGGGACCTTTGAGGATACGCAGTATTTT. Amino acids: CASRATGTFEDTQYF.

The chain joins TRBV4-1 to TRBJ2-1; 7 bases are shared with TRBD2. The CDR3 loop spans 16 amino acids. V dropped 5 bases and J dropped 7; count of bases not matched to a gene: 14. Germline CDR1 and CDR2: MGHRA and YSYEKL. The CDR3 nucleotides are TGCGCCAGCAGCTCCACGGGAACGGGGGGAGGGAATGAGCAGTTCTTC. This encodes CASSSTGTGGGNEQFF.

The gene calls are TRBV5-6 and TRBJ2-5, with D uncertain. The CDR3 has 11 residues. Per the germline V gene, CDR1 is SGHDT and CDR2 is YYEEEE. V was pared by 4 bases and J by 3 bases, with 4 bases between. DNA for the CDR3: TGTGCCAGCAGCCGCGAAGAGACCCAGTACTTC. Its protein product is CASSREETQYF.

The rearrangement uses TRBV3-1 (or the pseudogene TRBV3-2) and TRBJ1-2; D call uncertain. V was shortened by 5 bases and J by 8 bases, with 12 bases between the two germline ends. Germline V gene sequence: CDR1 LGHDT, CDR2 YNNKEL (reference sequence). The CDR3 consists of 12 residues. The CDR3 bases are TGTGCCAGCAGCTTTCGACCCTGGGGCTACACCTTC. It translates to CASSFRPWGYTF.

The chain employs TRBV4-1 and TRBJ1-4; possible D gene TRBD1, 6 bases. The CDR3 sequence is 15 residues long. Germline V gene data show CDR1 as MGHRA and CDR2 as YSYEKL. The V and J ends lost 6 bases and 1 base respectively, with 12 bases between them. The CDR3 DNA is TGCGCCAGCAGGGCCTCAGGGGTAACTAATGAAAAACTGTTTTTT. Protein product: CASRASGVTNEKLFF.

The chain has TRBV7-3 and TRBJ2-3; 10 bases fit TRBD1. Germline lookup yields CDR1 SGHTA and CDR2 FQGTGA. The CDR3 contains 21 residues. Trimming at V came to 3 bases and at J to 2 bases, leaving 20 bases not matched to a gene. CDR3 sequence (DNA): TGTGCCAGCAGCTTTTCGGGTTGGGGACAGGGGTTAGCGGGCTACACAGATACGCAGTATTTT. Translating it yields CASSFSGWGQGLAGYTDTQYF.

This clone was seen just once. The rearrangement joins TRBV19 to TRBJ1-1; D gene uncertain. CDR3 length equals 13 residues. V was cut by 5 bases and J by 7 bases, with 14 bases left in between. The germline CDR1 and CDR2 sequences are LNHDA and SQIVND (reference sequence). The CDR3 region has the DNA TGTGCCAGTAGTCTAAAAGGGATTGGTGAAGCTTTCTTT. It translates to CASSLKGIGEAFF.

The chain uses TRBV5-1 and TRBJ1-1, with D perhaps matching TRBD1 (6 bases). V gave up 4 bases and J gave up 1 base, with 14 bases separating them. The length of the CDR3 is 15 residues. Per germline, CDR1 SGHRS and CDR2 YFSETQ. The CDR3 is CASSRGGLGNTEAFF. DNA for the CDR3: TGCGCCAGCAGCCGGGGGGGCCTAGGGAACACTGAAGCTTTCTTT. Full variable domain (rest looked up from reference TRBV5-1 and TRBJ1-1): KAGVTQTPRYLIKTRGQQVTLSCSPISGHRSVSWYQQTPGQGLQFLFEYFSETQRNKGNFPGRFSGRQFSNSRSEMNVSTLELGDSALYLCASSRGGLGNTEAFFGQGTRLTVV.

The chain combines TRBV27 with TRBJ1-4; D is uncertain. Germline V CDR1 and CDR2: MNHEY, SMNVEV (reference sequence). The ends were cut back, 6 bases at V and 4 bases at J, with 15 bases in the middle. This CDR3 has 15 amino acids. In nucleotides, the CDR3 is TGTGCCAGCAGGCAAGCCGGGTCTTATAATGAAAAACTGTTTTTT. Protein product: CASRQAGSYNEKLFF.

The chain employs TRBV5-1 and TRBJ1-1; TRBD1 matches at 12 bases. V gave up 3 bases and J gave up 0 bases; unmatched junction bases: 9. In germline, CDR1 is SGHRS, CDR2 YFSETQ. CDR3 size: 18 residues. CDR3 bases: TGCGCCAGCAGCTCACCCCGAGGGACAGGGGGCATGAACACTGAAGCTTTCTTT. Amino acid sequence: CASSSPRGTGGMNTEAFF.

The chain recombines TRBV27 with TRBJ1-2; possibly TRBD1 for D (5 bases). V lost 3 bases to trimming and J lost 0 bases, with 20 bases between them. The germline CDR1 and CDR2 sequences are MNHEY and SMNVEV (reference sequence). The CDR3 has 18 amino acids. The CDR3 region is CASSFSSSTKGANYGYTF. Written as DNA, the CDR3 is TGTGCCAGCAGTTTTTCCTCCTCGACGAAAGGGGCTAACTATGGCTACACCTTC.

This chain joins TRBV20-1 and TRBJ1-5, with 7 bases identical to TRBD1. The CDR3 covers 16 residues. CDR1 and CDR2 from the germline V gene are DFQATT and SNEGSKA (reference sequence). Trimming took 3 bases from V and 2 from J; bases not matched to a gene: 10. The DNA for the CDR3 is TGCAGTGCTAGTCGATTAGGGGGCAAGGGCAATCAGCCCCAGCATTTT. Translating it yields CSASRLGGKGNQPQHF.

The chain couples TRBV7-6 to TRBJ2-7; 9 bases map to TRBD1. CDR1 SGHVS and CDR2 FNYEAQ come from the germline V gene. CDR3 length: 16 residues. The V segment lost 5 bases and the J segment 1 base; nucleotides outside the gene matches: 9. The CDR3 protein is CASSPSGQGSSYEQYF. The CDR3 nucleotides read TGTGCCAGCAGCCCGTCAGGACAGGGGTCGTCCTACGAGCAGTACTTC.

The count of this clone is one. The chain couples TRBV29-1 to TRBJ1-1; D unresolved. This CDR3 spans 13 amino acids. V gave up 1 base and J gave up 7 bases, with 13 bases separating them. In germline, CDR1 is SQVTM, CDR2 ANQGSEA. CDR3 in amino acids: CSVEGGVWGEAFF. CDR3 nucleotides: TGCAGCGTTGAAGGCGGTGTCTGGGGTGAAGCTTTCTTT.

The V gene is TRBV9, the J gene TRBJ2-3, with a tentative D call TRBD1 (7 bases). Germline V gene lookup returns CDR1 SGDLS and CDR2 YYNGEE. Trimming took off 0 bases at V and 4 bases at J, with 18 bases between the two ends. The CDR3 covers 17 residues. The CDR3 nucleotides are TGTGCCAGCAGCGTAGTCGCGGGACAGCCAGCAGCAGATACGCAGTATTTT. It codes for CASSVVAGQPAADTQYF. The whole variable domain, filled in from reference TRBV9 and TRBJ2-3, reads DSGVTQTPKHLITATGQRVTLRCSPRSGDLSVYWYQQSLDQGLQFLIQYYNGEERAKGNILERFSAQQFPDLHSELNLSSLELGDSALYFCASSVVAGQPAADTQYFGPGTRLTVL.

The rearrangement links TRBV18 to TRBJ1-5, with 8 bases matching TRBD1. This CDR3 is built from 15 residues. The trim removed 3 bases at V and 2 bases at J, leaving 3 bases unmatched. Germline values: CDR1 KGHSH, CDR2 LQKENI. The CDR3: CASSPQGAGNQPQHF. CDR3 DNA sequence: TGTGCCAGCTCACCCCAGGGGGCAGGCAATCAGCCCCAGCATTTT.

This chain uses TRBV6-5 with TRBJ2-7; the D is unclear. Per the germline V gene, CDR1 is MNHEY and CDR2 is SVGAGI. The CDR3 is 14 residues long. V gave up 6 bases and J gave up 0 bases, with 12 bases separating them. This CDR3 reads CASRNGQSSYEQYF. CDR3 nucleotides: TGTGCCAGCAGAAATGGGCAGTCCTCCTACGAGCAGTACTTC.

The CDR3 protein is CATTTGIDEQFF. CDR3 nucleotides: TGTGCCACTACGACAGGGATTGATGAGCAGTTCTTC. The genes are TRBV28 and TRBJ2-1, with TRBD1 identical over 7 bases. Germline V gene lookup returns CDR1 MDHEN and CDR2 SYDVKM. The CDR3 length is 12 residues. V shed 10 bases, J shed 8 bases, and the junction held 8 bases outside the gene matches.